This entry lists 26 T cell receptor beta chains sequenced from one sample in a study of shared clonotypes between healthy human individuals. Assay: immunoSEQ multiplex PCR; the TCRdb copy retains only in-frame clones and omits some. The top ten hold 0.4% to 0.45% of the sample, which has about 1.5 million clones, 95% to 99% seen once. Sequenced material: naive CD4+ T cells sorted from blood. This sample's subset: CD45RA+ positively selected. These receptors were taken from a man aged 25 to 40 in good health.

On this clone itself: The identical CDR3 is also encoded by other nucleotide sequences in the sample. The V call is TRBV7-6, the J call TRBJ1-1; D might be TRBD1 (5 bases). Deletions cut 3 bases from V and 1 base from J, with 9 bases between. The CDR3 is 14 amino acids. The germline V gene encodes CDR1 SGHVS and CDR2 FNYEAQ. The CDR3 reads CASSFGQGNTEAFF. For the CDR3, the DNA is TGTGCCAGCAGCTTCGGGCAGGGGAACACTGAAGCTTTCTTT.

V and J are TRBV7-6 and TRBJ2-7; tentative D call: TRBD2 (5 bases). Trimming pared 9 bases from V and 0 bases from J, leaving 9 bases between. The CDR3 loop spans 12 amino acids. CDR1 is SGHVS, CDR2 FNYEAQ, per germline. The CDR3 is CASGLLSYEQYF. The CDR3 DNA is TGTGCCAGTGGACTCCTCTCCTACGAGCAGTACTTC.

The chain has TRBV2 and TRBJ2-5; D is undetermined. V dropped 6 bases and J dropped 5 bases, with 13 bases sitting between them. Germline-derived CDR1 and CDR2 are SNHLY and FYNNEI. The CDR3 has 13 residues. CDR3 in DNA: TGTGCCAGCAGATCCGGTCCCGTGGAGACCCAGTACTTC. The encoded protein is CASRSGPVETQYF. Based on the CDR3 plus reference TRBV2 and TRBJ2-5, the full variable domain is EPEVTQTPSHQVTQMGQEVILRCVPISNHLYFYWYRQILGQKVEFLVSFYNNEISEKSEIFDDQFSVERPDGSNFTLKIRSTKLEDSAMYFCASRSGPVETQYFGPGTRLLVL.

The chain uses TRBV5-1 and TRBJ2-7; D gene uncertain. Germline lookup yields CDR1 SGHRS and CDR2 YFSETQ. The CDR3 totals 13 residues. Deletions cut 6 bases from V and 5 bases from J, with 15 bases between. The CDR3 protein is CASKFASSDEQYF. The CDR3 DNA follows: TGCGCCAGCAAGTTTGCATCGTCTGACGAGCAGTACTTC.

This clone was counted a single time. The gene calls are TRBV2 and TRBJ2-7; the D gene is possibly TRBD1 (6 bases). The CDR3 runs 15 residues. Germline CDR1 is SNHLY and CDR2 is FYNNEI. The V gene lost 3 bases and the J gene lost 3 bases, with 15 bases spanning the gap. CDR3 protein: CASSEVAKGGYEQYF. In DNA form, the CDR3 reads TGTGCCAGCAGTGAGGTTGCAAAAGGGGGCTACGAGCAGTACTTC.

The chain joins TRBV6-5 to TRBJ1-1; D not certain. The CDR3 has 14 amino acids. V was shortened by 7 bases and J by 2 bases, with 14 bases between the two germline ends. Germline V gene lookup returns CDR1 MNHEY and CDR2 SVGAGI. The CDR3 nucleotides are TGTGCCAGCAAAAGATTTGGAGTTAACACTGAAGCTTTCTTT. It translates to CASKRFGVNTEAFF.

This clone showed up just once. The V gene is TRBV4-3, the J gene TRBJ1-1; the D gene is possibly TRBD1 (6 bases). Trimming took off 3 bases at V and 6 bases at J, with 11 bases between the two ends. Germline assignment: CDR1 LGHNA and CDR2 YSLEER. This CDR3 has 13 residues. CDR3 DNA: TGCGCCAGCAGCCAGATACAGGGTTCTGAAGCTTTCTTT. Its protein product is CASSQIQGSEAFF.

The chain is built from TRBV30 and TRBJ1-1; possibly TRBD1 for D (5 bases). The germline V gene has CDR1 GTSNPN and CDR2 SVGIG (reference sequence). CDR3 length equals 13 residues. Trimming cost V 0 bases and J 4 bases, with 9 bases left between them. In nucleotides, the CDR3 is TGTGCCTGGAGTGTCCAGGGATTCACTGAAGCTTTCTTT. Translation gives CAWSVQGFTEAFF. The variable domain in full, completed from reference TRBV30 and TRBJ1-1, reads SQTIHQWPATLVQPVGSPLSLECTVEGTSNPNLYWYRQAAGRGLQLLFYSVGIGQISSEVPQNLSASRPQDRQFILSSKKLLLSDSGFYLCAWSVQGFTEAFFGQGTRLTVV.

J is TRBJ1-1 and V is TRBV2; no clear D. The germline V gene encodes CDR1 SNHLY and CDR2 FYNNEI. V lost 3 bases and J 1 base, leaving 6 bases between the germline ends. This CDR3 comprises 13 residues. The CDR3 reads CASSDGKNTEAFF. The CDR3, as DNA: TGTGCCAGCAGTGACGGAAAGAACACTGAAGCTTTCTTT.

The chain combines TRBV30 with TRBJ2-1, with 8 bases identical to TRBD2. Germline loops: CDR1 GTSNPN, CDR2 SVGIG (reference sequence). With V trimmed by 0 bases and J by 3 bases, 7 bases remained unmatched. The CDR3 has 16 residues. The CDR3 region is CAWSVLTLADYNEQFF. Written as DNA, the CDR3 is TGTGCCTGGAGTGTACTCACACTAGCGGACTACAATGAGCAGTTCTTC.

The chain couples TRBV21-1 to TRBJ2-1; the table calls TRBD2, which could not be checked here. TRBV21-1 is termed a pseudogene. The CDR3 length is 17 residues. The CDR3 loop is CASSKGLAFFYYNEQFF. As DNA, the CDR3 is TGTGCCAGCAGCAAAGGCCTAGCTTTTTTTTACTACAATGAGCAGTTCTTC.

This chain connects TRBV18 to TRBJ2-3; D call uncertain. This CDR3 region has 13 residues. Trimming took off 3 bases at V and 2 bases at J, with 6 bases between the two ends. Germline CDR1 reads KGHSH; CDR2 reads LQKENI. This chain's CDR3 is CASSPALTDTQYF. CDR3 sequence (DNA): TGTGCCAGCTCACCGGCCCTCACAGATACGCAGTATTTT. The full variable domain, its missing parts supplied by reference TRBV18 and TRBJ2-3, is NAGVMQNPRHLVRRRGQEARLRCSPMKGHSHVYWYRQLPEEGLKFMVYLQKENIIDESGMPKERFSAEFPKEGPSILRIQQVVRGDSAAYFCASSPALTDTQYFGPGTRLTVL.

The chain links TRBV15 to TRBJ2-7; D is perhaps TRBD1 (7 bases). With 3 bases removed from V and 5 bases from J, the gap between germline ends came to 17 bases. Germline CDR1 and CDR2: LNHNV and YYDKDF (reference sequence). CDR3 length: 15 residues. This CDR3 reads CATSSQGGTGDEQYF. DNA for the CDR3: TGTGCCACCAGCAGCCAGGGGGGTACGGGAGACGAGCAGTACTTC.

The chain links TRBV29-1 to TRBJ1-1; 7 bases are shared with TRBD1. Germline values: CDR1 SQVTM, CDR2 ANQGSEA. The CDR3 loop spans 14 amino acids. The V and J ends lost 5 bases and 3 bases, in that order; junction bases with no gene match: 9. This chain's CDR3 is CSVRGYRGDTEAFF. The CDR3 nucleotides read TGCAGCGTTCGGGGTTACAGGGGTGACACTGAAGCTTTCTTT.

This chain connects TRBV28 to TRBJ1-1; 8 bases fit TRBD1. From germline, CDR1 is MDHEN and CDR2 SYDVKM. This CDR3 is built from 13 residues. The V segment lost 7 bases and the J segment 5 bases; nucleotides outside the gene matches: 6. CDR3 nucleotide sequence: TGTGCCAGCACCCTTACAGGGGGGACTGAAGCTTTCTTT. It encodes CASTLTGGTEAFF.

The chain joins TRBV19 to TRBJ2-7, with D possibly being TRBD2 (5 bases). The CDR3 extends over 13 amino acids. Trimming shortened V by 7 bases and J by 6 bases, and 16 bases separated the two germline ends. Germline CDR1 reads LNHDA; CDR2 reads SQIVND (reference sequence). Here the CDR3 reads CASNPRGYGEQYF. CDR3 DNA sequence: TGTGCCAGTAACCCCCGGGGATACGGCGAGCAGTACTTC.

V gene TRBV15 combines with J gene TRBJ1-5; no clear D gene. Germline V gives CDR1 LNHNV, CDR2 YYDKDF (reference sequence). The V end was cut by 8 bases, the J end by 5 bases, with 13 bases between. This CDR3 comprises 13 residues. CDR3 DNA: TGTGCCACCGGTAATAGGGAGGATCAGCCCCAGCATTTT. This translates into CATGNREDQPQHF.

The chain employs TRBV30 and TRBJ1-1, with D possibly TRBD1 on 6 matching bases. The CDR3 covers 14 residues. The germline V and J ends were trimmed by 0 bases and 5 bases, with 13 bases remaining between them. Per germline, CDR1 GTSNPN and CDR2 SVGIG (reference sequence). CDR3 residues: CAWSVGGPRTEAFF. As DNA, the CDR3 is TGTGCCTGGAGTGTTGGGGGCCCGAGGACTGAAGCTTTCTTT.

The rearrangement joins TRBV29-1 to TRBJ2-4, with D possibly matching TRBD2 (6 bases). The CDR3 length is 15 residues. Germline lookup yields CDR1 SQVTM and CDR2 ANQGSEA. Trimming removed 4 bases at V and 3 bases at J, with 16 bases between. CDR3 DNA sequence: TGCAGCGTTGTGTCGCGGGGCGGGGTCAAAAACATTCAGTACTTC. It is translated as CSVVSRGGVKNIQYF.

The rearrangement joins TRBV10-3 to TRBJ1-1; D possibly corresponds to TRBD1 (6 bases). The CDR3 length is 14 residues. Germline V gene data show CDR1 as ENHRY and CDR2 as SYGVKD. The V and J ends lost 0 bases and 10 bases respectively, with 15 bases between them. In DNA, the CDR3 is TGTGCCATCAGTGAGTCAGGGGGTCGGACGCCAGCTTTCTTT. Protein: CAISESGGRTPAFF.

The CDR3 region has the DNA TGCGCCAGCAGAAACCGGGACAGGGGGCGCGGGGAGACCCAGTACTTC. Encoded protein: CASRNRDRGRGETQYF. The chain recombines TRBV5-1 with TRBJ2-5, with TRBD1 identical over 12 bases. Trimming removed 5 bases from V and 5 bases from J; junction bases left unmatched: 10. This CDR3 spans 16 amino acids. CDR1 SGHRS and CDR2 YFSETQ come from the germline V gene.

The V call is TRBV6-1, the J call TRBJ1-5; D gene uncertain. The CDR3 is 16 residues long. Trimming shortened V by 4 bases and J by 0 bases, and 13 bases separated the two germline ends. CDR1 MNHNS and CDR2 SASEGT come from the germline V gene. The DNA of the CDR3 is TGTGCCAGCAGTGGACTTCTGGGCTTTAGCAATCAGCCCCAGCATTTT. The encoded protein is CASSGLLGFSNQPQHF.

Worth noting for this clone: Other DNA variants within this sample encode the same CDR3. The chain has TRBV5-1 and TRBJ1-5, with no clear D. V was pared by 2 bases and J by 1 base, with 7 bases between. CDR1 and CDR2 (germline): SGHRS, YFSETQ. The length of the CDR3 is 14 residues. DNA for the CDR3: TGCGCCAGCAGCTTAGACGGCAGCAATCAGCCCCAGCATTTT. Amino acids: CASSLDGSNQPQHF.

V and J are TRBV9 and TRBJ2-7; D is possibly TRBD1 or TRBD2 (5 bases each). This CDR3 has 14 residues. Germline V lookup: CDR1 SGDLS, CDR2 YYNGEE. V was trimmed by 0 bases and J by 3 bases, leaving 10 bases between them. The CDR3 spells CASSVGVGDYEQYF. CDR3 DNA sequence: TGTGCCAGCAGCGTAGGGGTGGGGGACTACGAGCAGTACTTC.

The sample holds one count of this clone. The chain recombines TRBV2 with TRBJ2-7; TRBD1 might be the D (6 bases). Germline CDR1 and CDR2: SNHLY and FYNNEI. This CDR3 region has 13 residues. Trimming cost V 3 bases and J 2 bases, with 8 bases left between them. CDR3 nucleotide sequence: TGTGCCAGCAGTGATCAGGGGACCTACGAGCAGTACTTC. Residues: CASSDQGTYEQYF.

The J gene is TRBJ2-5, the V gene TRBV2; 16 bases align to TRBD2. This CDR3 has 13 residues. CDR1 SNHLY and CDR2 FYNNEI come from the germline V gene. V dropped 6 bases and J dropped 9; count of bases not matched to a gene: 1. The CDR3 DNA reads TGTGCCAGCAGGGGACTAGCGGGAGGGGCCCAGTACTTC. This encodes CASRGLAGGAQYF.